Below, 32 T cell receptor beta chains from the same sample are listed, as sequenced in a study of T-cell memory formation after mild COVID-19. One entry per CDR3 protein results from TCRdb running MiXCR on the 5' RACE reads. Of approximately 290,000 distinct CDR3 sequences listed, approximately 20% are singletons. Sequenced: PBMCs or a T cell subset sorted from them (not recorded which). All receptors come from a man in his late teens or twenties who had mild COVID-19 (a few samples of this study predate the infection). Cell type and time point are not known.

In its sample, this clonotype was seen a few times. J is TRBJ2-3 and V is TRBV7-9, with no clear D. V was clipped by 2 bases and J by 2 bases, with 11 bases between them. CDR3 length equals 15 residues. Germline V gives CDR1 SEHNR, CDR2 FQNEAQ (reference sequence). The CDR3, as DNA: TGTGCCAGCAGCTTACGAAAGGCCTACACAGATACGCAGTATTTT. Its protein product is CASSLRKAYTDTQYF.

The chain carries TRBV5-5 and TRBJ2-7; the D is unclear. In germline, CDR1 is SGHKS, CDR2 YYEKEE (reference sequence). Between the trimmed V and J ends, which lost 1 base and 1 base, there was a span of 6 bases. The CDR3 covers 13 residues. The DNA of the CDR3 is TGTGCCAGCAGCTTGTGGCAGTCCTACGAGCAGTACGTC. Encoded protein: CASSLWQSYEQYV.

This chain uses TRBV5-1 with TRBJ1-1; D unclear. Trimming removed 6 bases at V and 0 bases at J, with 12 bases between. Germline values: CDR1 SGHRS, CDR2 YFSETQ. The CDR3 is 14 residues long. CDR3 DNA sequence: TGCGCCAGCAACGTAGCCCAGATGAACACTGAAGCTTTCTTT. It is translated as CASNVAQMNTEAFF. The whole variable domain, remainder taken from reference TRBV5-1 and TRBJ1-1, is KAGVTQTPRYLIKTRGQQVTLSCSPISGHRSVSWYQQTPGQGLQFLFEYFSETQRNKGNFPGRFSGRQFSNSRSEMNVSTLELGDSALYLCASNVAQMNTEAFFGQGTRLTVV.

This clonotype was recorded at least ten times. The genes are TRBV7-3 and TRBJ2-2; 11 bases are a match to TRBD1. V trimming: 6 bases; J trimming: 4 bases; junction bases outside the gene matches: 4. Germline CDR1 and CDR2: SGHTA and FQGTGA. The CDR3 totals 15 residues. CDR3 DNA: TGTGCCAGCAGTCCCGGGACAGGGGGCACCGGGGAGCTGTTTTTT. Amino acid sequence: CASSPGTGGTGELFF.

This clonotype appeared a few times. J is TRBJ2-1 and V is TRBV4-1; possible D gene TRBD1, 6 bases. CDR1 MGHRA and CDR2 YSYEKL come from the germline V gene. This CDR3 has 15 amino acids. V was trimmed by 6 bases and J by 0 bases, leaving 12 bases between them. The chain's CDR3 is CASRPTGSSYNEQFF. CDR3 coding DNA: TGCGCCAGCAGACCCACAGGGAGCTCCTACAATGAGCAGTTCTTC.

This clonotype showed up many times. This chain joins TRBV10-1 and TRBJ1-5; no clear D. The V and J ends lost 7 bases and 2 bases respectively, with 18 bases between them. Germline V gene sequence: CDR1 WNHNN, CDR2 SYGVQD (reference sequence). The CDR3 runs to 16 residues. Written as DNA, the CDR3 is TGCGCCAGCAATTCGAGGCCCCCCGAAGGCAATCAGCCCCAGCATTTT. It translates to CASNSRPPEGNQPQHF.

This sequence joins TRBV10-3 and TRBJ1-4, with D possibly being TRBD1 (6 bases). The germline CDR1 and CDR2 sequences are ENHRY and SYGVKD. The V end lost 10 bases, the J end lost 8 bases, and 20 bases lay between the germline ends. The length of the CDR3 is 14 residues. CDR3 nucleotides: TGTGCCACAATGAAGCCGGGGGCAGGGGAAAAACTGTTTTTT. Encoded protein: CATMKPGAGEKLFF.

The genes are TRBV11-2 and TRBJ2-2; D is unclear. Trimming took 6 bases from V and 6 from J, leaving 26 bases between them. Germline V gene lookup returns CDR1 SGHAT and CDR2 FQNNGV. The CDR3 consists of 18 residues. The CDR3 sequence: CASRTLDLPIQGSGELFF. The CDR3 DNA follows: TGTGCCAGCAGGACATTGGACCTTCCTATTCAAGGGTCCGGGGAGCTGTTTTTT.

This chain connects TRBV18 to TRBJ1-4, with D hard to call. The CDR3 runs 15 residues. Trimming took 0 bases from V and 1 from J, leaving 6 bases between them. Germline CDR1 KGHSH, CDR2 LQKENI. CDR3 loop: CASSPPGRTNEKLFF. CDR3 nucleotide sequence: TGTGCCAGCTCACCACCTGGAAGAACTAATGAAAAACTGTTTTTT.

This clonotype has a handful of counts. The chain is built from TRBV4-1 and TRBJ2-7; 7 bases match TRBD1. Germline trimming cut 4 bases from V and 6 bases from J; bases unmatched to any gene: 9. Looked up from germline, CDR1 is MGHRA and CDR2 is YSYEKL. This CDR3 region has 14 residues. The CDR3 loop reads CASSPTLTGFEQYF. As DNA, the CDR3 is TGCGCCAGCAGCCCGACCCTGACAGGGTTCGAGCAGTACTTC.

This clonotype occurred a few times. The V call is TRBV5-1, the J call TRBJ2-4, with 7 positions matching TRBD1. V lost 7 bases and J lost 7; bases outside the gene matches: 14. The V gene's germline CDR1 is SGHRS and CDR2 YFSETQ. There are 15 residues in the CDR3. CDR3 in amino acids: CASSKLGTEINIQYF. DNA of the CDR3: TGCGCCAGCTCAAAGTTAGGGACAGAAATCAACATTCAGTACTTC. The complete variable domain, with remaining parts taken from reference TRBV5-1 and TRBJ2-4, reads KAGVTQTPRYLIKTRGQQVTLSCSPISGHRSVSWYQQTPGQGLQFLFEYFSETQRNKGNFPGRFSGRQFSNSRSEMNVSTLELGDSALYLCASSKLGTEINIQYFGAGTRLSVL.

This clonotype turned up a few times. This sequence joins TRBV6-4 and TRBJ2-3; 9 bases agree with TRBD1. The trim removed 5 bases at V and 6 bases at J, leaving 9 bases unmatched. The CDR3 runs to 15 residues. CDR1 is MRHNA and CDR2 is SNTAGT in the germline V gene. CDR3 nucleotides: TGTGCCAGCAGTTTACAGGGGGCGGACGTGGATACGCAGTATTTT. This codes for CASSLQGADVDTQYF.

This clonotype was counted only a few times. The chain is built from TRBV19 and TRBJ1-1; tentative D call: TRBD1 (5 bases). V lost 9 bases and J 1 base, leaving 12 bases between the germline ends. The CDR3 has 13 residues. Germline V gene sequence: CDR1 LNHDA, CDR2 SQIVND (reference sequence). The CDR3 here is CASRQIENTEAFF. Written as DNA, the CDR3 is TGTGCCAGCCGACAGATAGAGAACACTGAAGCTTTCTTT.

The chain joins TRBV29-1 to TRBJ1-2; 8 nucleotides agree with TRBD1. The CDR3 loop spans 12 amino acids. Germline V gene sequence: CDR1 SQVTM, CDR2 ANQGSEA. With V trimmed by 6 bases and J by 5 bases, 5 bases remained unmatched. DNA for the CDR3: TGCAGCGTCCCACAGGGGGGTTATGGCTACACCTTC. Protein sequence: CSVPQGGYGYTF. The full variable domain, completed using reference TRBV29-1 and TRBJ1-2, is SAVISQKPSRDICQRGTSLTIQCQVDSQVTMMFWYRQQPGQSLTLIATANQGSEATYESGFVIDKFPISRPNLTFSTLTVSNMSPEDSSIYLCSVPQGGYGYTFGSGTRLTVV.

This clonotype was found a few times. V gene TRBV20-1 combines with J gene TRBJ2-6; D is ambiguous. The length of the CDR3 is 13 residues. The germline gives CDR1 DFQATT, CDR2 SNEGSKA (reference sequence). V was cut by 0 bases and J by 2 bases, with 2 bases left in between. The CDR3 protein is CSARDPGANVLTF. CDR3 DNA sequence: TGCAGTGCTAGAGATCCTGGGGCCAACGTCCTGACTTTC.

V is TRBV12-3 or TRBV12-4 and J is TRBJ2-5; D is possibly TRBD2 (6 bases). This CDR3 has 15 amino acids. The V end lost 6 bases, the J end lost 4 bases, and 18 bases lay between the germline ends. The CDR3 region is CASRSSRLVRETQYF. CDR3 nucleotide sequence: TGTGCCAGCAGGTCTTCCCGACTAGTTCGAGAGACCCAGTACTTC.

CDR3 amino acids: CASSQEGLASETQYF. CDR3 bases: TGCGCCAGCAGCCAAGAGGGACTAGCCTCCGAGACCCAGTACTTC. The chain carries TRBV4-3 and TRBJ2-5; 9 bases map to TRBD2. The CDR3 consists of 15 residues. Germline V lookup: CDR1 LGHNA, CDR2 YSLEER. V dropped 0 bases and J dropped 5; count of bases not matched to a gene: 4.

The chain has TRBV6-2 or TRBV6-3 and TRBJ1-2; D not certain. V lost 2 bases, J lost 4 bases, and 2 bases lay in between. Per germline, CDR1 MNHEY and CDR2 SVGEGT. The CDR3 is 11 residues long. The CDR3 DNA is TGTGCCAGCAGTTACCTCTATGGCTACACCTTC. Translation: CASSYLYGYTF.

The rearrangement uses TRBV24-1 and TRBJ2-1; possible D gene TRBD2, 5 bases. Germline V lookup: CDR1 KGHDR, CDR2 SFDVKD. Trimming took off 6 bases at V and 8 bases at J, with 13 bases between the two ends. This CDR3 comprises 13 residues. CDR3: CATSRGSWDEQFF. The CDR3 DNA reads as TGTGCCACCAGTAGAGGGTCGTGGGATGAGCAGTTCTTC.

A few counts support this clonotype. The rearrangement joins TRBV7-2 to TRBJ2-3, with 10 bases that match TRBD2. CDR3 length equals 16 residues. Trimming removed 5 bases from V and 2 bases from J; junction bases left unmatched: 7. Germline V gene sequence: CDR1 SGHTA, CDR2 FQGNSA. Here the CDR3 reads CASSAELAGDTDTQYF. The CDR3 DNA reads as TGTGCCAGCAGCGCCGAGCTAGCGGGGGACACAGATACGCAGTATTTT.

CDR3: CASSQPLRGVNSPLHF. CDR3 in DNA: TGCGCCAGCAGCCAGCCTCTGCGCGGGGTTAATTCACCCCTCCACTTT. The chain links TRBV4-1 to TRBJ1-6, with D hard to call. The germline V and J ends were trimmed by 3 bases and 6 bases, with 15 bases remaining between them. The V gene's germline CDR1 is MGHRA and CDR2 YSYEKL. CDR3 length: 16 residues.

This clonotype showed up just a few times. This rearrangement joins TRBV7-2 to TRBJ2-1; TRBD2 agrees at 8 bases. Trimming took 3 bases from V and 5 from J; bases not matched to a gene: 9. The length of the CDR3 is 16 residues. The germline V gene has CDR1 SGHTA and CDR2 FQGNSA. CDR3 bases: TGTGCCAGCAGCTTGGGTAGCGGGGAGTCACACAATGAGCAGTTCTTC. Protein: CASSLGSGESHNEQFF.

The chain recombines TRBV5-1 with TRBJ1-2, with D unclear. There are 16 residues in the CDR3. Trimming pared 3 bases from V and 2 bases from J, leaving 17 bases between. Germline V gene lookup returns CDR1 SGHRS and CDR2 YFSETQ. CDR3 sequence (DNA): TGCGCCAGCAGCTCGAGATATGGACCGAGGAACTATGGCTACACCTTC. Translation: CASSSRYGPRNYGYTF.

The CDR3 nucleotides read TGCAGTGCTTTCCAGAGAGATACGCAGTATTTT. Translated: CSAFQRDTQYF. The gene calls are TRBV20-1 and TRBJ2-3; D not resolved. The CDR3 consists of 11 residues. Trimming cost V 5 bases and J 5 bases, with 8 bases left between them. The germline CDR1 and CDR2 sequences are DFQATT and SNEGSKA (reference sequence).

This clonotype was observed a few times. The chain employs TRBV12-3 or TRBV12-4 and TRBJ1-4; possibly TRBD1 for D (6 bases). The V and J ends lost 2 bases and 8 bases respectively, with 15 bases between them. This CDR3 spans 15 amino acids. The CDR3 protein is CASSLSGAGFEKLFF. CDR3 nucleotides: TGTGCCAGCAGTTTATCGGGGGCCGGTTTCGAAAAACTGTTTTTT.

In its sample, this clonotype was seen a few times. A read error may produce the germline difference seen at one junction end. The chain employs TRBV5-4 and TRBJ2-2; tentative D call: TRBD2 (6 bases). The CDR3 covers 12 residues. Germline loops: CDR1 SGHNT, CDR2 YYREEE (reference sequence). The CDR3 protein is CASGFGSGELFF. CDR3 DNA: TGTGCCAGCGGCTTCGGGAGCGGGGAGCTGTTTTTT. Full variable domain (remainder filled in from reference TRBV5-4 and TRBJ2-2): ETGVTQSPTHLIKTRGQQVTLRCSSQSGHNTVSWYQQALGQGPQFIFQYYREEENGRGNFPPRFSGLQFPNYSSELNVNALELDDSALYLCASGFGSGELFFGEGSRLTVL.

This clonotype was seen more than once but under ten times. This rearrangement joins TRBV4-1 to TRBJ2-3, with no clear D. V lost 0 bases to trimming and J lost 0 bases, with 7 bases between them. The CDR3 extends over 15 amino acids. Per germline, CDR1 MGHRA and CDR2 YSYEKL. CDR3 DNA: TGCGCCAGCAGCCAAGATACAAGGAGCACAGATACGCAGTATTTT. Translated, it gives CASSQDTRSTDTQYF.

The chain uses TRBV7-9 and TRBJ2-7; 7 bases are a match to TRBD1. J lost 8 bases, V lost 1 base, and 5 bases had no gene match. Germline CDR1 is SEHNR and CDR2 is FQNEAQ (reference sequence). The CDR3 is 13 amino acids. This CDR3 is CASSLEGAEKQYF. CDR3 bases: TGTGCCAGCAGCTTAGAGGGGGCGGAGAAGCAGTACTTC.

V is TRBV28 and J is TRBJ1-1, with D perhaps matching TRBD1 (5 bases). Trimming removed 6 bases from V and 1 base from J, with 15 bases in between. Germline V gene sequence: CDR1 MDHEN, CDR2 SYDVKM. The CDR3 runs 15 residues. CDR3 coding DNA: TGTGCCAGCAGAATACCGGGGCAGAAGAACACTGAAGCTTTCTTT. Encoded protein: CASRIPGQKNTEAFF.

The rearrangement uses TRBV4-3 and TRBJ2-3; perhaps TRBD2 as D (7 bases). This CDR3 is built from 16 residues. The germline V and J ends were trimmed by 0 bases and 8 bases, with 18 bases remaining between them. Germline V lookup: CDR1 LGHNA, CDR2 YSLEER. Written as DNA, the CDR3 is TGCGCCAGCAGCCAAGATGGCGGGGGCCCCACCGGTACGCAGTATTTT. It is translated as CASSQDGGGPTGTQYF.

This clonotype appeared a few times. The chain couples TRBV6-6 to TRBJ2-2, with D possibly TRBD2 on 5 matching bases. CDR3 length equals 10 residues. The V end was cut by 10 bases, the J end by 7 bases, with 7 bases between. Germline V gene data show CDR1 as MNHNY and CDR2 as SVGAGI (reference sequence). The CDR3 DNA follows: TGTGCCATCGGGGACGGGGAGCTGTTTTTT. Protein sequence: CAIGDGELFF.

The chain is built from TRBV2 and TRBJ1-3; 7 nucleotides match TRBD1. The V gene's germline CDR1 is SNHLY and CDR2 FYNNEI. The V segment lost 5 bases and the J segment 8 bases; nucleotides outside the gene matches: 6. The CDR3 is 13 residues long. The CDR3 loop reads CASSTTGVYTIYF. CDR3 in DNA: TGTGCCAGCAGTACCACAGGGGTATACACCATATATTTT.